This T cell receptor beta chain was captured by sequencing in a study of Tregs in tolerant kidney transplant recipients. The CDR3 consists of 16 residues. V was pared by 3 bases and J by 7 bases, with 12 bases of the junction left unmatched. Looked up from germline, CDR1 is MNHNS and CDR2 is SASEGT. Only in-frame clones appear in the TCRdb table, and some are missing; sequencing was by immunoSEQ multiplex PCR. Here the sample spans tens of thousands of clones, 85% to 90% being singletons. The rearrangement links TRBV6-1 to TRBJ2-1; 7 nucleotides line up with TRBD1. The clonotype comes from a human donor who received a combined kidney and bone marrow transplant. Sequencing used CD4+ T cells from blood, obtained before the transplant. The CDR3 DNA sequence: TGTGCCAGCAGTGAGAATCCGGGACAGAGACGGAATGAGCAGTTCTTC. It yields the protein CASSENPGQRRNEQFF.